This TCR beta chain was identified in a study of CD8 T cells in ankylosing spondylitis. This CDR3 has 14 residues. Looked up from germline, CDR1 is SGHAT and CDR2 is FQNNGV. The V and J ends lost 5 bases and 1 base respectively, with 12 bases between them. MiXCR, run by TCRdb on the 5' RACE reads, gives a single entry per CDR3 protein. The sample includes 100,000 to 150,000 distinct CDR3 sequences, roughly 6.6% of them seen just once. In this sample, this clonotype turned up many times. The antigen is undetermined. Study results and caveats: Matched ankylosing spondylitis synovial fluid reportedly contained a significantly enriched population of disease-linked clones.

Sequencing used blood, either unsorted or a sorted T cell fraction (not recorded which). The chain has TRBV11-2 and TRBJ2-7; D call uncertain. The receptor was derived from a male donor with ankylosing spondylitis or in good health (not recorded which). CDR3 DNA sequence: TGTGCCAGCAGCACCAGAACACCTTCCTACGAGCAGTACTTC. Its translation: CASSTRTPSYEQYF.